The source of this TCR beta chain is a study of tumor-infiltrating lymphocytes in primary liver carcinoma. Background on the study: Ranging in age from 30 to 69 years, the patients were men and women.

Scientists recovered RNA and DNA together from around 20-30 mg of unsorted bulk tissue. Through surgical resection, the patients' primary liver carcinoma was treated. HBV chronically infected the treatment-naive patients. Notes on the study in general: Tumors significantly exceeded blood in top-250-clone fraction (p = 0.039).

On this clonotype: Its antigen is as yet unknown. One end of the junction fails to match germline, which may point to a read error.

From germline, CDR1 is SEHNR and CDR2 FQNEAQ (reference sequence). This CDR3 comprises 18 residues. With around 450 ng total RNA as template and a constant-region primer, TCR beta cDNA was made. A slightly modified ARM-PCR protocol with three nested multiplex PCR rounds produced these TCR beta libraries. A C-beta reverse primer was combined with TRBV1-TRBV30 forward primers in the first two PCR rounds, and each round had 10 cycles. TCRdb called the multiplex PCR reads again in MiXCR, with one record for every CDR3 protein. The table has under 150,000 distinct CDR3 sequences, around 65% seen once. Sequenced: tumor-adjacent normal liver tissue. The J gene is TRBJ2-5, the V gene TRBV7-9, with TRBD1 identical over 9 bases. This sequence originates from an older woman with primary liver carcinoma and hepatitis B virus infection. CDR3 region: CANSLVRLGDREEETQYF. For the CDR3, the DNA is TGTGCCAACAGCTTAGTCCGGTTGGGGGACAGGGAGGAAGAGACCCAGTACTTC.